This T cell receptor (beta chain) was found in a study of shared clonotypes between healthy human individuals. Overall study: Plates per donor: three CD4 naive, three CD4 memory, two CD8 naive, one CD8 memory. The study, taken as a whole, reports: The sharing of roughly 5% of naive CD4 clonotypes was seen across a few donors. The study found lower generation probabilities in non-shared clonotypes than in those shared by all four donors.

Here immunoSEQ multiplex PCR was the method, and the copy in TCRdb shows in-frame clones only, minus some. The table lists just over 2,000,000 clones, 90% to 95% of them singletons, with roughly 0.13% in the top ten. V was clipped by 1 base and J by 3 bases; unmatched bases: 4. The CDR3 runs to 14 residues. Looked up from germline, CDR1 is SGHRS and CDR2 is YFSETQ. About this clone itself: Its specificity is not known.

This TCR was recovered from a man aged 18 to 30 in good health. The specimen sequenced was naive CD4+ T cells sorted from blood. The subset is: CD45RA+ positively selected. V usage is TRBV5-1 and J usage is TRBJ2-7, with 7 bases that match TRBD1. DNA for the CDR3: TGCGCCAGCAGCTTGTTTTCAGGGGGCTACGAGCAGTACTTC. This encodes CASSLFSGGYEQYF.